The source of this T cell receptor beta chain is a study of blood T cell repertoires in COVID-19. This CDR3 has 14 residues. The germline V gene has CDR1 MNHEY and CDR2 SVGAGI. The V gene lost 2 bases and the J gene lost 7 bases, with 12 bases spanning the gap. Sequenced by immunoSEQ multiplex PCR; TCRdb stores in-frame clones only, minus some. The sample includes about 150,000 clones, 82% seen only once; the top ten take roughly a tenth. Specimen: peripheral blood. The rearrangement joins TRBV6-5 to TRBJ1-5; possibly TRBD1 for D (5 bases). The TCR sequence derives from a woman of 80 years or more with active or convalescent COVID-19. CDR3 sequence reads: CASSYSRVGQPQHF. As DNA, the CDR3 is TGTGCCAGCAGTTACAGCAGGGTCGGGCAGCCCCAGCATTTT.